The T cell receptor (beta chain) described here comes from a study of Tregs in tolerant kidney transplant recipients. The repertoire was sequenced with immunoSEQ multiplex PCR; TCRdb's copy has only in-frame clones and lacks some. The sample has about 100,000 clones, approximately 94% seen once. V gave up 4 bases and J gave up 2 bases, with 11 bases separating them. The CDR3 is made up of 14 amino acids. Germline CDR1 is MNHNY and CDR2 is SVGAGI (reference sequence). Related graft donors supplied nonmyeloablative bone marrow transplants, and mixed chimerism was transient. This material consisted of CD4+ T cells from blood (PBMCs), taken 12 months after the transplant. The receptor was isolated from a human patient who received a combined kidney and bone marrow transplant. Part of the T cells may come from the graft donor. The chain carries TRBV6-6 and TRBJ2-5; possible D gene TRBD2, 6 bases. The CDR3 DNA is TGTGCCAGCAGTTTAGGCGGGGAACAAGAGACCCAGTACTTC. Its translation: CASSLGGEQETQYF.